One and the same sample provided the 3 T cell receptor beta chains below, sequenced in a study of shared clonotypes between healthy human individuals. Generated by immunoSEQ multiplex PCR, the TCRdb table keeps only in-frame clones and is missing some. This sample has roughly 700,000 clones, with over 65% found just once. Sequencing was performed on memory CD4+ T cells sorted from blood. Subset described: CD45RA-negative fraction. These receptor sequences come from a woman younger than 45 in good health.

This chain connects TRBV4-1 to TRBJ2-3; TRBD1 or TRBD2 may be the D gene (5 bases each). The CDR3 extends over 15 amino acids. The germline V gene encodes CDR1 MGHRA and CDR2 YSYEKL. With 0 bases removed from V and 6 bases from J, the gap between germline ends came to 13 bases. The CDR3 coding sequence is TGCGCCAGCAGCCAAGATGGGGCTAGCAGGGATACGCAGTATTTT. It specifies CASSQDGASRDTQYF.

The CDR3 sequence is CASSLAGRGETQYF. CDR3 coding DNA: TGTGCCAGCAGCTTAGCAGGACGAGGAGAGACCCAGTACTTC. V usage is TRBV7-7 and J usage is TRBJ2-5; no clear D. CDR3 length: 14 amino acids. V dropped 0 bases and J dropped 4 bases, with 9 bases sitting between them. Germline V lookup: CDR1 SSHAT, CDR2 FNYEAQ (reference sequence).

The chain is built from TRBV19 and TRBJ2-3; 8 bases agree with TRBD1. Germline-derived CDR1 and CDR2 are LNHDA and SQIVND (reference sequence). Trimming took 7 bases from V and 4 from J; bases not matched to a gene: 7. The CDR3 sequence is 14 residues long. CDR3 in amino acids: CASNRAGGPDTQYF. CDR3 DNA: TGTGCCAGTAACCGGGCAGGGGGCCCAGATACGCAGTATTTT.